This T cell receptor (beta chain) came from a study of OX40 agonist ivuxolimab in advanced cancers. The CDR3 loop spans 15 amino acids. The germline V gene has CDR1 SEHNR and CDR2 FQNEAQ (reference sequence). Trimming removed 1 base from V and 7 bases from J, with 17 bases in between. This table comes from immunoSEQ multiplex PCR, and its TCRdb copy is limited to in-frame clones, with some not included. The repertoire has roughly 67,000 clones, around 92% of them found once; the top ten carry about an eighth. This material consisted of CD4+ or CD8+ T cells sorted from blood, taken in a trial of the OX40 agonist ivuxolimab. This TCR came from an adult with an advanced solid tumor such as melanoma, head and neck, liver or kidney cancer. This sequence joins TRBV7-9 and TRBJ2-7, with D perhaps TRBD1 or TRBD2 (5 bases each). CDR3 in amino acids: CASSLGPGPPGEQYF. DNA for the CDR3: TGTGCCAGCAGCTTAGGACCGGGGCCGCCGGGGGAGCAGTACTTC.